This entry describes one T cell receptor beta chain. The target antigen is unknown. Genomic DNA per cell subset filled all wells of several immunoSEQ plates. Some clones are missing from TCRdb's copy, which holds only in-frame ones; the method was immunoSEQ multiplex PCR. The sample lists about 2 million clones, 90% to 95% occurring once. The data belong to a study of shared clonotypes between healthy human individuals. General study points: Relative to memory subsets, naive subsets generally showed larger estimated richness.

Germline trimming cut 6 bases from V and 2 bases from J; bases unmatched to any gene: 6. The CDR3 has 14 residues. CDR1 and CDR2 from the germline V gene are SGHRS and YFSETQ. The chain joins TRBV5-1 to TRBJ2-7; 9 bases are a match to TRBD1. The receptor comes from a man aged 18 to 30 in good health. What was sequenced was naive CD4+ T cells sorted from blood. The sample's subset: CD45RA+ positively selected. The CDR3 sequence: CASTPGQGPYEQYF. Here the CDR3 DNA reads TGCGCCAGCACTCCGGGACAGGGTCCCTACGAGCAGTACTTC.